This T cell receptor (beta chain) is drawn from a study of blood T cell repertoires in COVID-19. Study summary: T cells, B-cell-depleted T cells, or PBMCs supplied cDNA or gDNA.

There are 17 residues in the CDR3. Here immunoSEQ multiplex PCR was the method, and the copy in TCRdb shows in-frame clones only, minus some. Of roughly 50,000 clones listed, roughly nine tenths were seen once; the top ten hold approximately 4.9%. The sequence was collected from a man aged 70-80 years with acute or convalescent COVID-19. Source material: peripheral blood. The chain employs TRBV21-1 and TRBJ1-2; TRBD1 is the table's D call and was not checked against the DNA. TRBV21-1 is listed as a pseudogene. This CDR3 reads CASSKGSGQGNNYGYTF. CDR3 DNA sequence: TGTGCCAGCAGCAAAGGATCGGGACAGGGAAATAACTATGGCTACACCTTC.